The 28 T cell receptor beta chains reported below all come from one sample, sequenced in a study of shared clonotypes between healthy human individuals. Data came from immunoSEQ multiplex PCR; TCRdb stores just in-frame clones and leaves some out. Counted here are millions of clones, around 96% occurring once; the ten biggest clones make up 0.9% to 1.4%. Naivety among CD8 cells was defined by CD45RO negativity and positive CCR7 selection, thereby excluding terminally differentiated effector memory CD45RA+ cells. Sequencing was done on a sample of naive CD8+ T cells sorted from blood. Source of these receptors: a man younger than 35 in good health.

J is TRBJ2-7 and V is TRBV2; no clear D. The CDR3 extends over 13 amino acids. Germline V gene sequence: CDR1 SNHLY, CDR2 FYNNEI. V dropped 5 bases and J dropped 4 bases, with 12 bases sitting between them. The CDR3 coding sequence is TGTGCCAGCAGTAGAGGACCAACTTACGAGCAGTACTTC. This gives the protein CASSRGPTYEQYF.

As to this clone: The sample contains more than one DNA sequence encoding this CDR3. This rearrangement joins TRBV5-1 to TRBJ2-7; D is unclear. The CDR3 contains 13 residues. Trimming took off 4 bases at V and 2 bases at J, with 10 bases between the two ends. Germline V gene data show CDR1 as SGHRS and CDR2 as YFSETQ. The CDR3 protein is CASSLTPTYEQYF. The CDR3, as DNA: TGCGCCAGCAGCCTGACACCTACCTACGAGCAGTACTTC.

The chain is built from TRBV4-2 and TRBJ1-6; D is uncertain. The V gene's germline CDR1 is LGHNA and CDR2 YNFKEQ. V was cut by 0 bases and J by 10 bases, with 16 bases left in between. This CDR3 spans 16 amino acids. CDR3 protein: CASSQEEWEGESPLHF. In nucleotides, the CDR3 is TGTGCCAGCAGCCAAGAAGAATGGGAGGGCGAGTCACCCCTCCACTTT.

This sequence joins TRBV7-9 and TRBJ2-7; the D gene is possibly TRBD1 (5 bases). V was trimmed by 5 bases and J by 0 bases, leaving 11 bases between them. Germline V gene lookup returns CDR1 SEHNR and CDR2 FQNEAQ (reference sequence). The length of the CDR3 is 14 residues. Here the CDR3 DNA reads TGTGCCAGCAGCCATGACAGAATCTCCTACGAGCAGTACTTC. Its translation: CASSHDRISYEQYF.

This clone was counted a single time. The chain carries TRBV6-5 and TRBJ2-7, with D unresolved. V lost 9 bases, J lost 0 bases, and 18 bases lay in between. CDR1 and CDR2 (germline): MNHEY, SVGAGI. This CDR3 has 15 residues. CDR3 sequence reads: CAREIGNYNSYEQYF. CDR3 bases: TGTGCCAGAGAGATAGGGAATTATAACTCCTACGAGCAGTACTTC.

The genes are TRBV10-2 and TRBJ2-3, with D unclear. This CDR3 is 13 amino acids long. Germline V gene lookup returns CDR1 WSHSY and CDR2 SAAADI. V was pared by 6 bases and J by 0 bases, with 7 bases between. CDR3 sequence (DNA): TGCGCCAGCAGGCCGGGTAGCACAGATACGCAGTATTTT. Translating gives CASRPGSTDTQYF.

This clone was seen a single time. J is TRBJ2-3 and V is TRBV6-6, with D perhaps TRBD1 or TRBD2 (5 bases each). The length of the CDR3 is 16 residues. The V gene's germline CDR1 is MNHNY and CDR2 SVGAGI (reference sequence). Trimming took 7 bases from V and 0 from J, leaving 17 bases between them. Here the CDR3 reads CASTHPGPSSTDTQYF. The CDR3 coding sequence is TGTGCCAGCACCCACCCGGGACCCTCTAGCACAGATACGCAGTATTTT.

This chain uses TRBV6-5 with TRBJ2-2; D not certain. Germline V gives CDR1 MNHEY, CDR2 SVGAGI. There are 13 residues in the CDR3. Trimming cost V 5 bases and J 3 bases, with 7 bases left between them. DNA for the CDR3: TGTGCCAGCAGTCCGACGGACACCGGGGAGCTGTTTTTT. Its protein product is CASSPTDTGELFF.

This clone is a singleton in its sample. The same CDR3 arises from other DNA sequences in this sample as well. The chain employs TRBV13 and TRBJ1-3; D is perhaps TRBD1 (5 bases). From germline, CDR1 is PRHDT and CDR2 FYEKMQ (reference sequence). The CDR3 spans 14 residues. Trimming cost V 0 bases and J 2 bases, with 5 bases left between them. This chain's CDR3 is CASSLGRAGNTIYF. The CDR3 DNA reads TGTGCCAGCAGCTTAGGCAGGGCTGGAAACACCATATATTTT.

The chain is built from TRBV6-6 and TRBJ1-1; D remains ambiguous. The CDR3 runs 13 residues. Germline lookup yields CDR1 MNHNY and CDR2 SVGAGI (reference sequence). Trimming shortened V by 7 bases and J by 2 bases, and 11 bases separated the two germline ends. The CDR3 spells CASTLSVNTEAFF. In DNA, the CDR3 is TGTGCCAGCACTCTATCGGTCAACACTGAAGCTTTCTTT.

This sequence joins TRBV6-1 and TRBJ2-7, with TRBD2 matching over 7 bases. With 3 bases clipped from V and 4 bases from J, the junction kept 15 bases outside the gene matches. CDR1 MNHNS and CDR2 SASEGT come from the germline V gene. There are 17 residues in the CDR3. CDR3 DNA sequence: TGTGCCAGCAGTGATCCTAGCGGACGGACTGGAGGGTACGAGCAGTACTTC. This gives the protein CASSDPSGRTGGYEQYF.

This rearrangement joins TRBV7-9 to TRBJ1-2; D unclear. Germline loops: CDR1 SEHNR, CDR2 FQNEAQ (reference sequence). The CDR3 spans 14 residues. Between the trimmed V and J ends, which lost 4 bases and 4 bases, there was a span of 13 bases. The CDR3 nucleotides are TGTGCCAGCAGCTCCGGGATCGAGTCCTATGGCTACACCTTC. Its translation is CASSSGIESYGYTF.

The chain recombines TRBV21-1 with TRBJ2-7; TRBD1 is the table's D call and was not checked against the DNA. TRBV21-1 is a pseudogene segment. The CDR3 is 15 residues long. This CDR3 is CASSKGLTYFYEQYF. DNA for the CDR3: TGTGCCAGCAGCAAAGGGTTGACATATTTCTACGAGCAGTACTTC.

The V and J genes are TRBV19 and TRBJ1-6; the D is unclear. Germline CDR1 and CDR2: LNHDA and SQIVND (reference sequence). The ends were cut back, 4 bases at V and 9 bases at J, with 10 bases in the middle. CDR3 length: 13 amino acids. This CDR3 is CASSSGRGSPLHF. In DNA, the CDR3 is TGTGCCAGTAGTAGTGGGCGGGGTTCACCCCTCCACTTT.

Concerning this clone itself: Other nucleotide sequences in the sample specify the same CDR3. The chain carries TRBV19 and TRBJ2-5; D not resolved. Germline V lookup: CDR1 LNHDA, CDR2 SQIVND (reference sequence). The V end was cut by 6 bases, the J end by 3 bases, with 11 bases between. The CDR3 has 13 amino acids. The CDR3 DNA is TGTGCCAGTAGCCTCGACGGAGAAGAGACCCAGTACTTC. Encoded protein: CASSLDGEETQYF. Complete variable domain (other parts from reference TRBV19 and TRBJ2-5): DGGITQSPKYLFRKEGQNVTLSCEQNLNHDAMYWYRQDPGQGLRLIYYSQIVNDFQKGDIAEGYSVSREKKESFPLTVTSAQKNPTAFYLCASSLDGEETQYFGPGTRLLVL.

This chain links TRBV11-2 with TRBJ2-7; D might be TRBD1 or TRBD2, each matching 5 bases. Trimming shortened V by 2 bases and J by 2 bases, and 10 bases separated the two germline ends. Germline V lookup: CDR1 SGHAT, CDR2 FQNNGV. The CDR3 runs 14 residues. CDR3 loop: CASSLRGVPYEQYF. The CDR3 nucleotides read TGTGCCAGCAGCTTACGAGGGGTCCCCTACGAGCAGTACTTC.

V usage is TRBV18 and J usage is TRBJ2-1, with no clear D. From germline, CDR1 is KGHSH and CDR2 LQKENI. This CDR3 has 16 amino acids. V lost 5 bases, J lost 0 bases, and 14 bases lay in between. The CDR3 DNA reads as TGTGCCAGCTCAACCATTCCTACAGTCTCCTACAATGAGCAGTTCTTC. Its protein is CASSTIPTVSYNEQFF.

Worth noting for this clone: The same CDR3 also results from other DNA sequences found in this sample. V and J are TRBV25-1 and TRBJ1-1; no definite D call. The CDR3 is made up of 11 amino acids. The germline gives CDR1 MGHDK, CDR2 SYGVNS. The V and J ends lost 7 bases and 5 bases respectively, with 8 bases between them. The CDR3 protein is CASMLGTEAFF. The CDR3 bases are TGTGCCAGCATGTTAGGAACTGAAGCTTTCTTT.

The chain combines TRBV28 with TRBJ1-1, with TRBD1 matching 8 bases. Germline lookup yields CDR1 MDHEN and CDR2 SYDVKM. The CDR3 consists of 13 residues. J lost 7 bases, V lost 4 bases, and 5 bases had no gene match. CDR3 nucleotide sequence: TGTGCCAGCAGTTGGGACAGGTATGATGAAGCTTTCTTT. This gives the protein CASSWDRYDEAFF.

The chain links TRBV30 to TRBJ1-1; 8 positions agree with TRBD1. J gave up 7 bases and V 1 base, and 11 bases lay outside the gene matches. Germline CDR1 and CDR2: GTSNPN and SVGIG (reference sequence). This CDR3 comprises 15 residues. Here the CDR3 reads CAWSAWTGLRGEAFF. The CDR3 DNA reads TGTGCCTGGAGTGCTTGGACAGGGTTAAGAGGTGAAGCTTTCTTT.

V usage is TRBV19 and J usage is TRBJ2-7; the D gene is possibly TRBD2 (6 bases). From germline, CDR1 is LNHDA and CDR2 SQIVND (reference sequence). V lost 2 bases and J lost 7, with 12 bases in between. The CDR3 runs to 13 residues. In DNA, the CDR3 is TGTGCCAGTAGTATACAGGAGGGTGGAGAGCAGTACTTC. This translates into CASSIQEGGEQYF.

The rearrangement uses TRBV4-2 and TRBJ2-7, with 10 nucleotides matching TRBD2. The CDR3 length is 16 residues. The germline V gene has CDR1 LGHNA and CDR2 YNFKEQ. The junction had 3 bases not matched to a gene; V was cut back by 0 bases and J by 1 base. The CDR3: CASSQDGLAESYEQYF. The CDR3 DNA reads TGTGCCAGCAGCCAAGATGGACTAGCGGAATCCTACGAGCAGTACTTC.

This clone appeared a single time. V usage is TRBV6-5 and J usage is TRBJ2-1; D could derive from TRBD1 or TRBD2 (6 bases each). The V gene lost 4 bases and the J gene lost 9 bases, with 10 bases spanning the gap. Per germline, CDR1 MNHEY and CDR2 SVGAGI. The CDR3 is 12 residues long. The CDR3 nucleotides read TGTGCCAGCAGTTCCGGGGGCCGTGAGCAGTTCTTC. It specifies CASSSGGREQFF.

V usage is TRBV5-1 and J usage is TRBJ1-3; 7 bases map to TRBD1. V lost 4 bases, J lost 0 bases, and 10 bases stayed unmatched. Germline V gene lookup returns CDR1 SGHRS and CDR2 YFSETQ. This CDR3 spans 17 amino acids. The CDR3 DNA reads as TGCGCCAGCAGCCCGGAGGACAGGCCCTACTCTGGAAACACCATATATTTT. The encoded protein is CASSPEDRPYSGNTIYF.

The gene calls are TRBV7-9 and TRBJ2-2, with TRBD2 as a possible D gene (5 bases). CDR3 length: 16 residues. In germline, CDR1 is SEHNR, CDR2 FQNEAQ (reference sequence). The V end was cut by 5 bases, the J end by 4 bases, with 17 bases between. CDR3 residues: CASSQSREGFTGELFF. CDR3 nucleotides: TGTGCCAGCAGCCAGTCCCGAGAGGGATTCACCGGGGAGCTGTTTTTT. Using reference TRBV7-9 and TRBJ2-2 for the parts outside the CDR3, the full variable domain is DTGVSQNPRHKITKRGQNVTFRCDPISEHNRLYWYRQTLGQGPEFLTYFQNEAQLEKSRLLSDRFSAERPKGSFSTLEIQRTEQGDSAMYLCASSQSREGFTGELFFGEGSRLTVL.

This clone has just one count. Other DNA sequences in the sample encode the same CDR3. The gene calls are TRBV7-9 and TRBJ2-7; D gene unclear. Trimming took 2 bases from V and 2 from J, leaving 10 bases between them. CDR3 length equals 14 residues. The germline V gene encodes CDR1 SEHNR and CDR2 FQNEAQ (reference sequence). In nucleotides, the CDR3 is TGTGCCAGCAGCTTAACGGGTGGAACCTACGAGCAGTACTTC. Translation gives CASSLTGGTYEQYF.

In DNA, the CDR3 is TGTGCCAGCAGTTTAGGAGCGGGGGTCGGAGAGACCCAGTACTTC. Its translation is CASSLGAGVGETQYF. The chain employs TRBV27 and TRBJ2-5, with 8 bases aligning to TRBD2. Germline values: CDR1 MNHEY, CDR2 SMNVEV (reference sequence). The CDR3 runs to 15 residues. V dropped 2 bases and J dropped 4; count of bases not matched to a gene: 6.

J is TRBJ1-5 and V is TRBV6-5; D perhaps matches TRBD1 (5 bases). The CDR3 sequence is 14 residues long. Trimming removed 7 bases from V and 9 bases from J, with 19 bases in between. The germline V gene encodes CDR1 MNHEY and CDR2 SVGAGI. For the CDR3, the DNA is TGTGCCAGCATCTGGGGCCGGGTTTCTCGGCCCCAGCATTTT. Translation gives CASIWGRVSRPQHF.